What follows are 19 T cell receptor beta chains derived from one specimen sequenced in a study of cytomegalovirus exposure and HLA in healthy donors. 60 Vbeta and 13 Jbeta primers were used in PCR. Sequenced by immunoSEQ multiplex PCR; TCRdb stores in-frame clones only, minus some. The sample yields approximately 74,000 clones, over 70% seen once. Sequenced sample: PBMCs. All receptors come from a man in his 60s in good health and CMV-seropositive.

The DNA for the CDR3 is TGTGCCAGCAGTTCCACAGGGTTGAACACTGAAGCTTTCTTT. Translation: CASSSTGLNTEAFF. The V and J genes are TRBV6-5 and TRBJ1-1; TRBD1 might be the D (6 bases). This CDR3 has 14 amino acids. Trimming took 4 bases from V and 0 from J, leaving 9 bases between them. Germline-derived CDR1 and CDR2 are MNHEY and SVGAGI.

V is TRBV10-1 and J is TRBJ2-2, with 7 nucleotides matching TRBD2. There are 15 residues in the CDR3. From germline, CDR1 is WNHNN and CDR2 SYGVQD (reference sequence). The trim removed 3 bases at V and 1 base at J, leaving 2 bases unmatched. CDR3 nucleotides: TGCGCCAGCAGTGACCAGCGGGGGAACACCGGGGAGCTGTTTTTT. This sequence encodes CASSDQRGNTGELFF.

J is TRBJ1-2 and V is TRBV5-1, with a possible D match to TRBD1 (6 bases). CDR1 is SGHRS and CDR2 is YFSETQ in the germline V gene. V dropped 4 bases and J dropped 3 bases, with 10 bases sitting between them. The CDR3 sequence is 13 residues long. The CDR3 here is CASSVRQDYGYTF. CDR3 nucleotides: TGCGCCAGCAGCGTACGACAGGACTATGGCTACACCTTC.

This chain joins TRBV2 and TRBJ2-7; 8 nucleotides agree with TRBD1. The junction had 2 bases not matched to a gene; V was cut back by 5 bases and J by 5 bases. Germline V gene data show CDR1 as SNHLY and CDR2 as FYNNEI. CDR3 length equals 12 residues. The CDR3 DNA reads as TGTGCCAGCAGTCGACAGGGGAACGAGCAGTACTTC. The encoded protein is CASSRQGNEQYF. Drawing the rest from reference TRBV2 and TRBJ2-7, the complete variable domain is EPEVTQTPSHQVTQMGQEVILRCVPISNHLYFYWYRQILGQKVEFLVSFYNNEISEKSEIFDDQFSVERPDGSNFTLKIRSTKLEDSAMYFCASSRQGNEQYFGPGTRLTVT.

The chain is built from TRBV27 and TRBJ1-2; D possibly corresponds to TRBD1 (6 bases). V lost 2 bases, J lost 8 bases, and 12 bases lay in between. The length of the CDR3 is 13 residues. Germline V CDR1 and CDR2: MNHEY, SMNVEV (reference sequence). CDR3 amino acids: CASSLQGTRGYTF. DNA of the CDR3: TGTGCCAGCAGTTTACAGGGGACCAGGGGCTACACCTTC.

The chain links TRBV29-1 to TRBJ1-2; possibly TRBD1 for D (6 bases). Germline-derived CDR1 and CDR2 are SQVTM and ANQGSEA. CDR3 size: 13 residues. Trimming removed 3 bases at V and 1 base at J, with 9 bases between. For the CDR3, the DNA is TGCAGCGTTGATCCCAGGGGTAACTATGGCTACACCTTC. Its protein is CSVDPRGNYGYTF.

CDR3 residues: CSVEDAPGTSGSCDNEQFF. The CDR3 nucleotides are TGCAGCGTTGAAGATGCCCCCGGGACTAGCGGGAGTTGCGACAATGAGCAGTTCTTC. This rearrangement joins TRBV29-1 to TRBJ2-1; TRBD2 agrees at 14 bases. Germline CDR1 is SQVTM and CDR2 is ANQGSEA. V was pared by 0 bases and J by 5 bases, with 12 bases of the junction left unmatched. The CDR3 is 19 residues long.

V gene TRBV27 combines with J gene TRBJ1-4; tentative D call: TRBD1 (6 bases). Trimming pared 5 bases from V and 8 bases from J, leaving 15 bases between. The germline gives CDR1 MNHEY, CDR2 SMNVEV (reference sequence). CDR3 length: 14 amino acids. CDR3 protein: CASSMKGEGEKLFF. The CDR3 coding sequence is TGTGCCAGCAGTATGAAGGGGGAGGGAGAAAAACTGTTTTTT.

The chain recombines TRBV11-1 with TRBJ2-6, with D unresolved. CDR3 size: 16 residues. Trimming removed 7 bases at V and 3 bases at J, with 16 bases between. Germline assignment: CDR1 SGHAT and CDR2 FQDESV (reference sequence). CDR3 DNA: TGTGCCAGCACCACACTTAGAGGCCGTGGGGCCAACGTCCTGACTTTC. It codes for CASTTLRGRGANVLTF. The whole variable domain, remainder taken from reference TRBV11-1 and TRBJ2-6, is EAEVAQSPRYKITEKSQAVAFWCDPISGHATLYWYRQILGQGPELLVQFQDESVVDDSQLPKDRFSAERLKGVDSTLKIQPAELGDSAMYLCASTTLRGRGANVLTFGAGSRLTVL.

A note on this clone: The same CDR3 also results from other DNA sequences found in this sample. The rearrangement joins TRBV6-4 to TRBJ2-5; TRBD2 aligns across 13 bases. The germline gives CDR1 MRHNA, CDR2 SNTAGT. The CDR3 has 17 residues. The J segment lost 3 bases and the V segment lost 7 bases, leaving 11 bases of the junction unmatched. CDR3 amino acids: CASINRTSGSEKETQYF. In nucleotides, the CDR3 is TGTGCCAGCATCAACAGGACTAGCGGGAGCGAGAAAGAGACCCAGTACTTC.

The chain joins TRBV5-1 to TRBJ1-1, with 8 bases matching TRBD1. Germline assignment: CDR1 SGHRS and CDR2 YFSETQ. V dropped 4 bases and J dropped 3; count of bases not matched to a gene: 11. The CDR3 runs to 16 residues. The CDR3 DNA reads as TGCGCCAGCAGCCTTCGCCGGACAGGGATGTACACTGAAGCTTTCTTT. Amino acid sequence: CASSLRRTGMYTEAFF.

This clone has more than one count but fewer than ten. This chain joins TRBV13 and TRBJ1-3, with D unclear. Trimming removed 5 bases from V and 8 bases from J, with 16 bases in between. The CDR3 contains 14 residues. Per the germline V gene, CDR1 is PRHDT and CDR2 is FYEKMQ (reference sequence). The CDR3 DNA follows: TGTGCCAGCAGCCGCGTAAGCCGAGGAGACACCATATATTTT. Its protein is CASSRVSRGDTIYF.

CDR3 DNA: TGCGCCAGCGGGCAGGCGGACTCCACAGATACGCAGTATTTT. Translation gives CASGQADSTDTQYF. This chain joins TRBV5-1 and TRBJ2-3, with TRBD2 as a possible D gene (5 bases). Trimming cost V 7 bases and J 2 bases, with 14 bases left between them. The CDR3 has 14 residues. Per germline, CDR1 SGHRS and CDR2 YFSETQ. Drawing the rest from reference TRBV5-1 and TRBJ2-3, the complete variable domain is KAGVTQTPRYLIKTRGQQVTLSCSPISGHRSVSWYQQTPGQGLQFLFEYFSETQRNKGNFPGRFSGRQFSNSRSEMNVSTLELGDSALYLCASGQADSTDTQYFGPGTRLTVL.

The CDR3 protein is CASSRDSGNQPQHF. Here the CDR3 DNA reads TGTGCCAGCAGTAGGGACTCGGGCAATCAGCCCCAGCATTTT. V is TRBV2 and J is TRBJ1-5, with TRBD1 as a possible D gene (5 bases). CDR1 is SNHLY, CDR2 FYNNEI, per germline. There are 14 residues in the CDR3. V shed 5 bases and J shed 2 bases, with 10 bases lying between them. Full variable domain (rest looked up from reference TRBV2 and TRBJ1-5): EPEVTQTPSHQVTQMGQEVILRCVPISNHLYFYWYRQILGQKVEFLVSFYNNEISEKSEIFDDQFSVERPDGSNFTLKIRSTKLEDSAMYFCASSRDSGNQPQHFGDGTRLSIL.

This clone showed up just a few times. The chain is built from TRBV18 and TRBJ1-3; a possible D gene is TRBD1 (6 bases). CDR1 and CDR2 (germline): KGHSH, LQKENI. The CDR3 contains 15 residues. The V and J ends lost 3 bases and 2 bases respectively, with 11 bases between them. The CDR3 coding sequence is TGTGCCAGCTCACCCAACAGGGACCCTGGAAACACCATATATTTT. Translation: CASSPNRDPGNTIYF.

J is TRBJ2-2 and V is TRBV2, with D perhaps matching TRBD2 (6 bases). Trimming removed 6 bases from V and 0 bases from J, with 20 bases in between. Germline CDR1 is SNHLY and CDR2 is FYNNEI. The CDR3 sequence is 18 residues long. Here the CDR3 reads CASSPRGSGGPNTGELFF. The CDR3 coding sequence is TGTGCCAGCAGCCCCCGGGGGAGTGGCGGACCGAACACCGGGGAGCTGTTTTTT.

This clone was counted between two and nine times. The rearrangement uses TRBV11-3 and TRBJ2-7; D remains ambiguous. This CDR3 contains 15 residues. V lost 0 bases and J lost 1, with 10 bases in between. Germline-derived CDR1 and CDR2 are SGHNT and YENEEA. Here the CDR3 reads CASSLENSRSYEQYF. Written as DNA, the CDR3 is TGTGCCAGCAGCTTAGAAAATTCGAGATCCTACGAGCAGTACTTC.

The chain has TRBV7-8 and TRBJ2-7, with a possible D match to TRBD1 (6 bases). The germline CDR1 and CDR2 sequences are SGHVS and FQNEAQ. This CDR3 comprises 16 residues. The V gene lost 4 bases and the J gene lost 3 bases, with 19 bases spanning the gap. The CDR3 region is CASSSPTEGVYYEQYF. In DNA, the CDR3 is TGTGCCAGCAGCTCCCCAACAGAGGGGGTCTACTACGAGCAGTACTTC.

The rearrangement uses TRBV5-8 and TRBJ2-2, with 8 positions matching TRBD1. After removal of 0 bases from V and 4 bases from J, the junction contained 5 bases not matched to a gene. CDR3 length equals 16 residues. Germline CDR1 SGHTS, CDR2 YDEGEE. The CDR3 loop is CASSLGTGSSTGELFF. DNA of the CDR3: TGTGCCAGCAGCTTGGGGACAGGGTCGAGCACCGGGGAGCTGTTTTTT.